What follows describes a single TCR beta chain. There are 15 residues in the CDR3. V lost 0 bases and J lost 2, with 11 bases in between. Germline lookup yields CDR1 SGDLS and CDR2 YYNGEE. Synthetic TCR analog templates were spiked into all PCRs individually. The data were produced by immunoSEQ multiplex PCR, yet TCRdb's version contains in-frame clones alone and is incomplete. The data contain approximately 47,000 clones, approximately 78% of them singletons. Specified time point: pretreatment peripheral blood. The data were taken from a study of PD-L1 blockade in urothelial cancer. The TCR comes from a man aged 45-65 years with urothelial cancer. The chain uses TRBV9 and TRBJ2-5; a possible D gene is TRBD1 (6 bases). This specimen was PBMCs, taken around atezolizumab (anti-PD-L1) treatment. This chain's CDR3 is CASSVGAGTQETQYF. CDR3 DNA sequence: TGTGCCAGCAGCGTAGGGGCCGGGACACAAGAGACCCAGTACTTC.